The rows below give T cell receptor beta chains drawn from one sample of a study of human T cells and chemical hapten exposure. MiXCR was run by TCRdb on the RACE reads, yielding one entry per CDR3 protein. The repertoire includes tens of thousands of distinct CDR3 sequences, over 10% of them detected once, and approximately 6% sits in the top ten. Here the sequenced sample was whole blood, taken in connection with sensitization to the hapten diphenylcyclopropenone (DPC). Source of these receptors: a woman in her 30s with alopecia areata. Some clones in this sample may be carry-over from other donors' samples. CDR3s include the opening cysteine and the closing phenylalanine or tryptophan. Fields, in order: D gene, CDR3 length, V gene, J gene, clone size, CDR3 protein, CDR3 DNA. D genes are given only for firm matches. Size tells how often a clone was seen (once, few, many) or the class of an expanded clone, and some rows leave it out.

D: -; length: 16; V: TRBV7-8; J: TRBJ2-5; size: -; CDR3: CASSQKRAVREETQYF; DNA: TGTGCCAGCAGCCAAAAACGAGCGGTTAGAGAAGAGACCCAGTACTTC
D: TRBD1; length: 13; V: TRBV3-1; J: TRBJ1-3; size: many; CDR3: CASSLTGVNTIYF; DNA: TGTGCCAGCAGCCTGACAGGGGTAAACACCATATATTTT
D: -; length: 18; V: TRBV11-2; J: TRBJ2-5; size: many; CDR3: CASSSLLLRVAKQETQYF; DNA: TGTGCCAGCAGCTCACTCCTCCTGCGCGTAGCCAAGCAAGAGACCCAGTACTTC
D: -; length: 13; V: TRBV7-7; J: TRBJ2-2; size: many; CDR3: CASRKGGTGELFF; DNA: TGTGCCAGCAGGAAAGGCGGAACCGGGGAGCTGTTTTTT
D: -; length: 13; V: TRBV7-9; J: TRBJ1-1; size: many; CDR3: CASSLGAWDEAFF; DNA: TGTGCCAGCAGCTTGGGCGCTTGGGATGAAGCTTTCTTT
D: -; length: 13; V: TRBV7-2; J: TRBJ1-2; size: few; CDR3: CASSLGGALGYTF; DNA: TGTGCCAGCAGCTTAGGAGGCGCACTAGGGTACACCTTC
D: -; length: 12; V: TRBV27; J: TRBJ1-1; size: many; CDR3: CASSLSPGKAFF; DNA: TGTGCCAGCAGTTTAAGTCCTGGGAAAGCTTTCTTT
D: TRBD2; length: 16; V: TRBV18; J: TRBJ2-1; size: many; CDR3: CASSPRRESLRDEQFF; DNA: TGTGCCAGCTCACCAAGGCGGGAGAGCTTGAGGGATGAGCAGTTCTTC
D: -; length: 13; V: TRBV29-1; J: TRBJ2-3; size: many; CDR3: CSVRYSSGYTQYF; DNA: TGCAGCGTCCGGTACTCCAGTGGTTATACGCAGTATTTT
D: -; length: 12; V: TRBV29-1; J: TRBJ2-5; size: -; CDR3: CSVDAAAETQYF; DNA: TGCAGCGTTGACGCTGCAGCGGAGACCCAGTACTTC
D: TRBD2; length: 15; V: TRBV9; J: TRBJ2-2; size: -; CDR3: CASSVGLLNTGELFF; DNA: TGTGCCAGCAGCGTGGGACTACTCAACACCGGGGAGCTGTTTTTT
D: TRBD2; length: 16; V: TRBV5-1; J: TRBJ2-3; size: many; CDR3: CASSPGLAGGRDTQYF; DNA: TGCGCCAGCAGCCCTGGACTAGCGGGGGGAAGAGATACGCAGTATTTT
D: -; length: 13; V: TRBV12-3/TRBV12-4; J: TRBJ1-1; size: many; CDR3: CASNHRMNTEAFF; DNA: TGTGCCAGCAATCATCGCATGAACACTGAAGCTTTCTTT
D: TRBD1; length: 14; V: TRBV7-8; J: TRBJ1-2; size: many; CDR3: CASSRGTGLYGYTF; DNA: TGTGCCAGCAGCCGAGGGACAGGGCTCTATGGCTACACCTTC
D: TRBD1; length: 14; V: TRBV20-1; J: TRBJ1-3; size: many; CDR3: CSARDLEGANTIYF; DNA: TGCAGTGCTAGAGATTTAGAGGGGGCGAACACCATATATTTT
D: -; length: 14; V: TRBV7-6; J: TRBJ2-1; size: few; CDR3: CASSLDGVLDEQFF; DNA: TGTGCCAGCAGCTTAGACGGGGTCTTGGATGAGCAGTTCTTC
D: -; length: 15; V: TRBV12-3/TRBV12-4; J: TRBJ1-5; size: many; CDR3: CASSSLVGSNQPQHF; DNA: TGTGCCAGCAGTTCCCTAGTAGGAAGCAATCAGCCCCAGCATTTT
D: TRBD1; length: 15; V: TRBV3-1; J: TRBJ1-1; size: many; CDR3: CASSAPGQGANEAFF; DNA: TGTGCCAGCAGCGCCCCGGGACAGGGGGCGAATGAAGCTTTCTTT
D: -; length: 20; V: TRBV3-1; J: TRBJ2-1; size: few; CDR3: CASSQAAAGREPQLYNEQFF; DNA: TGTGCCAGCAGCCAAGCTGCTGCAGGGCGAGAACCTCAACTTTACAATGAGCAGTTCTTC
D: -; length: 12; V: TRBV28; J: TRBJ2-2; size: many; CDR3: CASSGYTGELFF; DNA: TGTGCCAGCAGTGGATACACCGGGGAGCTGTTTTTT
D: TRBD1; length: 15; V: TRBV6-2/TRBV6-3; J: TRBJ2-4; size: few; CDR3: CASRTTGRAKNIQYF; DNA: TGTGCCAGCAGGACGACAGGGCGAGCCAAAAACATTCAGTACTTC
D: TRBD2; length: 12; V: TRBV20-1; J: TRBJ2-7; size: -; CDR3: CSGLAGTDEQYF; DNA: TGCAGTGGACTAGCGGGAACCGACGAGCAGTACTTC
D: TRBD2; length: 14; V: TRBV6-2/TRBV6-3; J: TRBJ2-1; size: few; CDR3: CASRKAGSYNEQFF; DNA: TGTGCCAGCAGGAAAGCGGGATCTTACAATGAGCAGTTCTTC
D: -; length: 13; V: TRBV20-1; J: TRBJ1-1; size: -; CDR3: CSARHPTGTEAFF; DNA: TGCAGTGCTAGACACCCGACAGGAACTGAAGCTTTCTTT
D: TRBD2; length: 17; V: TRBV11-2; J: TRBJ2-1; size: -; CDR3: CASSLGPLAGLQDEQFF; DNA: TGTGCCAGCAGCTTAGGGCCACTAGCGGGTCTTCAGGATGAGCAGTTCTTC
D: -; length: 14; V: TRBV13; J: TRBJ2-1; size: -; CDR3: CASSLGRAGNEQFF; DNA: TGTGCCAGCAGCTTAGGGAGGGCCGGGAATGAGCAGTTCTTC
D: -; length: 14; V: TRBV9; J: TRBJ2-5; size: many; CDR3: CASSVDLGEETQYF; DNA: TGTGCCAGCAGCGTAGATCTAGGGGAAGAGACCCAGTACTTC
D: -; length: 15; V: TRBV28; J: TRBJ2-1; size: -; CDR3: CASSPILDHNNEQFF; DNA: TGTGCCAGCAGCCCCATTCTCGACCACAACAATGAGCAGTTCTTC
D: -; length: 17; V: TRBV12-3/TRBV12-4; J: TRBJ2-3; size: few; CDR3: CASSLLRGDPGTDTQYF; DNA: TGTGCCAGCAGCCTCTTGAGGGGGGATCCAGGCACAGATACGCAGTATTTT
D: TRBD1; length: 15; V: TRBV28; J: TRBJ2-7; size: few; CDR3: CASSLMGQGTHEQYF; DNA: TGTGCCAGCAGTTTAATGGGACAGGGGACCCACGAGCAGTACTTC
D: TRBD2; length: 21; V: TRBV20-1; J: TRBJ2-1; size: many; CDR3: CSARARRLAGAPARSYNEQFF; DNA: TGCAGTGCTAGAGCCCGGCGACTAGCGGGAGCCCCTGCCCGCTCCTACAATGAGCAGTTCTTC
D: -; length: 15; V: TRBV11-1; J: TRBJ2-3; size: -; CDR3: CASSWTETSTDTQYF; DNA: TGTGCCAGCAGCTGGACCGAGACGAGTACAGATACGCAGTATTTT
D: -; length: 14; V: TRBV9; J: TRBJ2-7; size: many; CDR3: CASSEDGIPSEQYF; DNA: TGTGCCAGCAGCGAGGACGGGATTCCATCCGAGCAGTACTTC
D: -; length: 14; V: TRBV20-1; J: TRBJ1-1; size: many; CDR3: CSAREGPLSTEAFF; DNA: TGCAGTGCTAGAGAAGGACCGTTGAGCACTGAAGCTTTCTTT
D: -; length: 11; V: TRBV18; J: TRBJ2-5; size: -; CDR3: CASSGTETQYF; DNA: TGTGCCAGCTCAGGCACGGAGACCCAGTACTTC
D: -; length: 12; V: TRBV18; J: TRBJ2-7; size: few; CDR3: CASSPGEDRICF; DNA: TGTGCCAGCTCACCGGGGGAGGACAGGATCTGCTTC
D: TRBD1; length: 18; V: TRBV5-1; J: TRBJ2-1; size: many; CDR3: CASSLLGQGIGGYNEQFF; DNA: TGCGCCAGCAGCTTACTAGGACAGGGAATTGGAGGCTACAATGAGCAGTTCTTC
D: TRBD2; length: 16; V: TRBV11-2; J: TRBJ2-5; size: few; CDR3: CASSSGLAGGAETQYF; DNA: TGTGCCAGCAGCTCCGGACTAGCGGGAGGTGCAGAGACCCAGTACTTC
D: -; length: 17; V: TRBV7-3; J: TRBJ1-3; size: -; CDR3: CASSTTGTENSGNTIYF; DNA: TGTGCCAGCAGCACCACCGGGACCGAGAACTCTGGAAACACCATATATTTT
D: -; length: 15; V: TRBV18; J: TRBJ1-6; size: -; CDR3: CASSPSTALNSPLHF; DNA: TGTGCCAGCTCACCTTCGACGGCGCTTAATTCACCCCTCCACTTT
D: -; length: 14; V: TRBV18; J: TRBJ1-5; size: few; CDR3: CASSPGSRPQPQHF; DNA: TGTGCCAGCTCACCAGGGAGTCGACCTCAGCCCCAGCATTTT
D: TRBD1; length: 18; V: TRBV7-6; J: TRBJ2-6; size: -; CDR3: CASSLEGQGATGANVLTF; DNA: TGTGCCAGCAGCTTAGAGGGACAGGGGGCGACTGGGGCCAACGTCCTGACTTTC
D: TRBD1; length: 16; V: TRBV4-3; J: TRBJ1-3; size: many; CDR3: CASSPRTGDSGNTIYF; DNA: TGCGCCAGCAGCCCAAGGACAGGAGACTCTGGAAACACCATATATTTT
D: -; length: 16; V: TRBV20-1; J: TRBJ2-7; size: many; CDR3: CSASSGHATNPYEQYF; DNA: TGCAGTGCTAGCAGCGGCCATGCCACGAACCCCTACGAGCAGTACTTC
D: -; length: 16; V: TRBV29-1; J: TRBJ1-2; size: many; CDR3: CSVEDLRRNGVYGYTF; DNA: TGCAGCGTTGAAGATCTTAGGAGGAATGGAGTCTATGGCTACACCTTC
D: TRBD2; length: 18; V: TRBV4-2; J: TRBJ2-7; size: many; CDR3: CASSLHSGGAGLFGEQYF; DNA: TGTGCCAGCAGCCTACACTCGGGAGGCGCGGGGTTGTTTGGGGAGCAGTACTTC
D: -; length: 15; V: TRBV2; J: TRBJ2-3; size: many; CDR3: CASSDPLIVGDTQYF; DNA: TGTGCCAGCAGTGACCCCCTGATCGTTGGGGATACGCAGTATTTT
D: -; length: 10; V: TRBV21-1; J: TRBJ2-7; size: -; CDR3: CAFVFYEQYF; DNA: TGTGCCTTCGTTTTCTACGAGCAGTACTTC
D: -; length: 14; V: TRBV7-9; J: TRBJ2-7; size: medium-sized; CDR3: CASSRPEDSYEQYF; DNA: TGTGCCAGCAGCCGGCCGGAGGACTCCTACGAGCAGTACTTC